The T cell receptor (beta chain) under discussion was sequenced for a study of cytomegalovirus exposure and HLA in healthy donors. Study details: The use of the same platform for the 90 to 150 validation repertoires and the 600 to 800 first-cohort repertoires was reported by a later analysis.

The validation cohort, a group of more than 95 subjects, included the donors and was separate from the approximately 660-subject first cohort. Germline CDR1 is SGHRS and CDR2 is YFSETQ. V was clipped by 0 bases and J by 0 bases; unmatched bases: 6. The CDR3 sequence is 17 residues long. Using immunoSEQ multiplex PCR, the repertoire was profiled, and TCRdb retains in-frame clones only, with some absent. Among over 150,000 clones listed, approximately 82% were seen once. This sequence joins TRBV5-1 and TRBJ2-1, with TRBD1 identical over 7 bases. The clonotype was recovered from a woman between 25 and 40 years old in good health and CMV-seropositive. Material: PBMCs. The CDR3 region has the DNA TGCGCCAGCAGCTTGGTTTGGGGACAGAGCTCCTACAATGAGCAGTTCTTC. As protein: CASSLVWGQSSYNEQFF.